These 19 T cell receptor beta chains came from one sample sequenced in a study of spatial heterogeneity in lung cancer. TCRdb passed the 5' RACE reads through MiXCR, listing each CDR3 protein once. The sample lists about 6,800 distinct CDR3 sequences; more than 13% were seen once. Their recognized antigens are unknown. Study findings and constraints: Mutation tallies in tumors tracked expanded intratumoral alpha and beta TCR counts.

Time point in this sample: sample taken at primary tumor resection. The sequences come from lung tumor tissue, collected at surgery. The receptors derive from a female donor with early-stage non-small cell lung cancer.

In its sample, this clonotype ranks as medium-sized. Since the library was made to target alpha chains, this beta chain is a stray read and its abundance is not meaningful. The chain is built from TRBV14 and TRBJ2-7, with 14 positions matching TRBD2. Germline lookup yields CDR1 SGHDN and CDR2 FVKESK. V shed 4 bases and J 3 bases; nucleotides not matched to a gene: 8. The CDR3 runs to 17 residues. The CDR3 region has the DNA TGTGCCAGCAGCCCGACCGGACTAGCGGGGGGAGGCTACGAGCAGTACTTC. Amino acids: CASSPTGLAGGGYEQYF.

In this sample, this clonotype turned up many times. The junction departs from germline at one end; a sequencing error may be responsible. This beta chain is a stray sequence in a library constructed for alpha chains; its clone size is not meaningful. The chain recombines TRBV5-4 with TRBJ1-2; 9 bases line up with TRBD1. CDR1 and CDR2 (germline): SGHNT, YYREEE (reference sequence). This CDR3 region has 18 residues. CDR3 amino acids: CPSRAGTGWGGLLSGYTF. DNA for the CDR3: TGTCCCAGCAGAGCCGGGACAGGGTGGGGGGGCCTACTCTCTGGCTACACCTTC.

This clonotype has a handful of counts. Since the library was made to target alpha chains, this beta chain is a stray read and its abundance is not meaningful. The chain links TRBV27 to TRBJ1-1; D not certain. V lost 1 base and J 2 bases, leaving 5 bases between the germline ends. Germline values: CDR1 MNHEY, CDR2 SMNVEV (reference sequence). The CDR3 loop spans 13 amino acids. The CDR3 sequence is CASSLLTNTEAFF. The CDR3 DNA reads as TGTGCCAGCAGTTTATTGACTAACACTGAAGCTTTCTTT.

This clonotype was picked up a small number of times. This beta chain was picked up by a library intended for alpha chains and is off target, so its count carries little meaning. The rearrangement joins TRBV6-2 or TRBV6-3 to TRBJ1-2; D gene ambiguous. The ends were cut back, 4 bases at V and 3 bases at J, with 15 bases in the middle. The CDR3 is 15 amino acids. The V gene's germline CDR1 is MNHEY and CDR2 SVGEGT. The CDR3 region has the DNA TGTGCCAGCAGTTGGTGGCGATCGGCCTACTATGGCTACACCTTC. Translation gives CASSWWRSAYYGYTF.

For this clonotype: The size of this beta chain means little, since it is a stray read in a library made for alpha chains. V is TRBV18 and J is TRBJ1-1; TRBD1 agrees at 8 bases. Germline lookup yields CDR1 KGHSH and CDR2 LQKENI. V lost 2 bases and J lost 1; bases outside the gene matches: 18. CDR3 length: 20 amino acids. DNA for the CDR3: TGTGCCAGCTCACCATCTTTGAGTAGACAGGGGTCGGAGAAGAACACTGAAGCTTTCTTT. Its translation: CASSPSLSRQGSEKNTEAFF.

Many counts were recorded for this clonotype. This beta chain is off target for a library built for alpha chains, so its abundance means little. The rearrangement joins TRBV2 to TRBJ1-1, with a weak D call TRBD1 (6 bases). CDR3 size: 15 residues. V was shortened by 7 bases and J by 0 bases, with 15 bases between the two germline ends. Germline CDR1 and CDR2: SNHLY and FYNNEI. CDR3 sequence (DNA): TGTGCCAGCACCCCTCTGACAGGCCTGAACACTGAAGCTTTCTTT. The encoded protein is CASTPLTGLNTEAFF.

By its share, this clonotype is medium-sized. This beta chain was picked up by a library intended for alpha chains and is off target, so its count carries little meaning. The chain joins TRBV6-2 or TRBV6-3 to TRBJ2-5, with 13 bases matching TRBD2. Germline CDR1 is MNHEY and CDR2 is SVGEGT. Trimming cost V 7 bases and J 4 bases; bases outside gene matches: 3. This CDR3 spans 14 amino acids. This chain's CDR3 is CASKLAGGRETQYF. DNA of the CDR3: TGTGCCAGCAAACTAGCGGGGGGGCGAGAGACCCAGTACTTC.

This clonotype is medium-sized by share. This beta chain appears as a stray read in a library generated for alpha chains; its size is not informative. V is TRBV6-6 and J is TRBJ2-4, with D unresolved. This CDR3 is 14 amino acids long. The V end lost 2 bases, the J end lost 0 bases, and 5 bases lay between the germline ends. Looked up from germline, CDR1 is MNHNY and CDR2 is SVGAGI (reference sequence). The CDR3 reads CASSYGVAKNIQYF. Here the CDR3 DNA reads TGTGCCAGCAGTTACGGGGTAGCCAAAAACATTCAGTACTTC.

This clonotype has at least ten counts. The size of this beta chain means little, since it is a stray read in a library made for alpha chains. This chain links TRBV28 with TRBJ1-1; TRBD1 matches at 7 bases. Germline CDR1 reads MDHEN; CDR2 reads SYDVKM. The CDR3 contains 12 residues. V lost 6 bases, J lost 7 bases, and 5 bases stayed unmatched. In nucleotides, the CDR3 is TGTGCCAGCAGCTACGGGACAGTTGAAGCTTTCTTT. This sequence encodes CASSYGTVEAFF.

This clonotype was detected ten times or more. The library was designed around alpha chains, so this beta chain is a stray read whose abundance carries little weight. The gene calls are TRBV2 and TRBJ2-3, with TRBD2 identical over 8 bases. Trimming at V came to 9 bases and at J to 3 bases, leaving 14 bases not matched to a gene. The CDR3 contains 16 residues. In germline, CDR1 is SNHLY, CDR2 FYNNEI. The CDR3 region has the DNA TGTGCCAGTTCCGGGGGGGCCTATCCGTTAACAGATACGCAGTATTTT. Translated: CASSGGAYPLTDTQYF. Looking up the rest from reference TRBV2 and TRBJ2-3 gives the full variable domain: EPEVTQTPSHQVTQMGQEVILRCVPISNHLYFYWYRQILGQKVEFLVSFYNNEISEKSEIFDDQFSVERPDGSNFTLKIRSTKLEDSAMYFCASSGGAYPLTDTQYFGPGTRLTVL.

This clonotype is medium-sized in the sample. In a library made to pick up alpha chains, this beta chain is a stray read with a size that means little. The chain joins TRBV4-3 to TRBJ2-3, with 16 bases lining up with TRBD2. J lost 6 bases, V lost 6 bases, and 6 bases had no gene match. Germline CDR1 is LGHNA and CDR2 is YSLEER. The CDR3 is made up of 16 amino acids. The CDR3 DNA reads as TGCGCCAGCAGAATCGGGACTAGCGGGGGGGCTGATACGCAGTATTTT. Its translation is CASRIGTSGGADTQYF.

In regard to this clonotype: This beta chain appears as a stray read in a library generated for alpha chains; its size is not informative. The rearrangement joins TRBV6-5 to TRBJ2-7, with 7 positions matching TRBD1. The J call could be wrong; TRBJ2-1 is a better fit for the DNA end. Germline loops: CDR1 MNHEY, CDR2 SVGAGI. The CDR3 has 13 amino acids. CDR3 sequence: CASSPGQNHEQFF. The CDR3 DNA sequence: TGTGCCAGCAGCCCGGGACAGAACCACGAGCAGTTCTTC.

On this clonotype itself: Because this beta chain is a stray read in a library intended to capture alpha chains, its abundance should not be given much weight. The chain is built from TRBV14 and TRBJ2-5; no clear D. The length of the CDR3 is 14 residues. From germline, CDR1 is SGHDN and CDR2 FVKESK. V was clipped by 5 bases and J by 2 bases, with 12 bases between them. The CDR3 nucleotides are TGTGCCAGCAGCTTTCGGCACCCACAAGAGACCCAGTACTTC. It codes for CASSFRHPQETQYF.

This clonotype is medium-sized by share. In a library made to pick up alpha chains, this beta chain is a stray read with a size that means little. This chain joins TRBV2 and TRBJ1-6; D uncertain. CDR1 is SNHLY and CDR2 is FYNNEI in the germline V gene. The CDR3 length is 15 residues. V was clipped by 7 bases and J by 0 bases, with 10 bases between them. The CDR3 loop is CASISQSSYNSPLHF. DNA of the CDR3: TGTGCCAGCATCAGTCAGAGCTCCTATAATTCACCCCTCCACTTT.

This clonotype showed up many times. This beta chain turned up in a library designed for alpha chains; as an off-target read, its abundance says little. This chain links TRBV19 with TRBJ1-5; D is perhaps TRBD1 (5 bases). The CDR3 loop spans 13 amino acids. Germline V gives CDR1 LNHDA, CDR2 SQIVND (reference sequence). Trimming cost V 2 bases and J 4 bases, with 6 bases left between them. The CDR3 coding sequence is TGTGCCAGTAGTATAAGACAGAATCAGCCCCAGCATTTT. It translates to CASSIRQNQPQHF.

In regard to this clonotype: The library was prepared for alpha chains; this beta chain is a stray read, so its frequency means little. This chain uses TRBV6-5 with TRBJ1-1; no clear D gene. V was trimmed by 4 bases and J by 0 bases, leaving 12 bases between them. This CDR3 has 15 residues. CDR1 is MNHEY and CDR2 is SVGAGI in the germline V gene. The DNA of the CDR3 is TGTGCCAGCAGTTTTGTCGGGCAGTTGAACACTGAAGCTTTCTTT. It codes for CASSFVGQLNTEAFF.

This clonotype is termed medium-sized (0.01 to 0.1%). Because this beta chain is a stray read in a library intended to capture alpha chains, its abundance should not be given much weight. This chain links TRBV7-8 with TRBJ2-3; D remains ambiguous. CDR3 length: 16 residues. Germline V lookup: CDR1 SGHVS, CDR2 FQNEAQ. V dropped 5 bases and J dropped 0 bases, with 15 bases sitting between them. This CDR3 is CASSPTLSPSTDTQYF. As DNA, the CDR3 is TGTGCCAGCAGCCCGACACTATCCCCTAGCACAGATACGCAGTATTTT.

Sample share makes this clonotype medium-sized. In a library made to pick up alpha chains, this beta chain is a stray read with a size that means little. The chain uses TRBV7-9 and TRBJ1-2, with TRBD1 as a possible D gene (6 bases). Trimming removed 5 bases from V and 8 bases from J, with 18 bases in between. The germline CDR1 and CDR2 sequences are SEHNR and FQNEAQ (reference sequence). CDR3 size: 14 residues. CDR3 loop: CASSPPTGMRGYTF. CDR3 DNA sequence: TGTGCCAGCAGCCCACCTACAGGGATGAGAGGCTACACCTTC.

This clonotype was counted ten times or more. A library made for alpha chains picked up this beta chain off target, so its size means little. The chain is built from TRBV18 and TRBJ2-5; D tentatively reads TRBD1 or TRBD2 (5 bases each). CDR3 length: 14 residues. V gave up 4 bases and J gave up 5 bases, with 14 bases separating them. Looked up from germline, CDR1 is KGHSH and CDR2 is LQKENI. The chain's CDR3 is CASSLPSGTETQYF. The CDR3 nucleotides are TGTGCCAGCTCACTCCCGTCAGGGACGGAGACCCAGTACTTC. The complete variable domain, with remaining parts taken from reference TRBV18 and TRBJ2-5, reads NAGVMQNPRHLVRRRGQEARLRCSPMKGHSHVYWYRQLPEEGLKFMVYLQKENIIDESGMPKERFSAEFPKEGPSILRIQQVVRGDSAAYFCASSLPSGTETQYFGPGTRLLVL.